These 27 T cell receptor beta chains came from one sample sequenced in a study of response to subunit inactivated influenza vaccine. Via MiXCR, TCRdb re-called the RT-PCR reads, giving one row per CDR3 protein. The data contain around 580,000 distinct CDR3 sequences, approximately 12% of them singletons. The specimen was PBMCs from blood, collected on the day of vaccination. The receptors were sampled from a man aged 50 or older who received an inactivated influenza vaccine.

The rearrangement uses TRBV12-3 or TRBV12-4 and TRBJ2-1; D might be TRBD1 (6 bases). The CDR3 sequence is 14 residues long. Trimming removed 6 bases at V and 0 bases at J, with 9 bases between. The CDR3 here is CASSQGFSYNEQFF. The DNA for the CDR3 is TGTGCCAGCAGCCAGGGGTTCTCCTACAATGAGCAGTTCTTC.

The V and J genes are TRBV20-1 and TRBJ1-5, with TRBD1 identical over 7 bases. Germline CDR1 and CDR2: DFQATT and SNEGSKA (reference sequence). The CDR3 has 16 amino acids. V was clipped by 4 bases and J by 2 bases; unmatched bases: 11. The CDR3 DNA is TGCAGTGCTACCTTAGGAACAGGGGATCGCAATCAGCCCCAGCATTTT. Its translation is CSATLGTGDRNQPQHF.

This chain connects TRBV15 to TRBJ1-1; weak D call: TRBD1 (5 bases). CDR1 is LNHNV, CDR2 YYDKDF, per germline (reference sequence). The CDR3 totals 14 residues. Trimming pared 1 base from V and 4 bases from J, leaving 10 bases between. The CDR3 sequence is CATSRAGQVTEAFF. Here the CDR3 DNA reads TGTGCCACCAGCAGAGCGGGGCAGGTCACTGAAGCTTTCTTT. Supplemented by reference TRBV15 and TRBJ1-1, the full variable domain reads DAMVIQNPRYQVTQFGKPVTLSCSQTLNHNVMYWYQQKSSQAPKLLFHYYDKDFNNEADTPDNFQSRRPNTSFCFLDIRSPGLGDTAMYLCATSRAGQVTEAFFGQGTRLTVV.

In this sample, this clonotype turned up a few times. The CDR3 nucleotides are TGTGCCAGTAGTATCCACAGGGGCAATGAGCAGTTCTTC. This encodes CASSIHRGNEQFF. This rearrangement joins TRBV19 to TRBJ2-1; 7 nucleotides agree with TRBD1. The V gene's germline CDR1 is LNHDA and CDR2 SQIVND (reference sequence). The CDR3 runs to 13 residues. The V and J ends lost 3 bases and 6 bases, in that order; junction bases with no gene match: 2. The variable domain in full, completed from reference TRBV19 and TRBJ2-1, reads DGGITQSPKYLFRKEGQNVTLSCEQNLNHDAMYWYRQDPGQGLRLIYYSQIVNDFQKGDIAEGYSVSREKKESFPLTVTSAQKNPTAFYLCASSIHRGNEQFFGPGTRLTVL.

The V call is TRBV12-3 or TRBV12-4, the J call TRBJ1-1, with D hard to call. There are 14 residues in the CDR3. Trimming pared 4 bases from V and 7 bases from J, leaving 16 bases between. The CDR3: CASSSVAAPVEAFF. The CDR3 DNA sequence: TGTGCCAGCAGTTCTGTCGCGGCCCCCGTTGAAGCTTTCTTT.

The CDR3 region has the DNA TGTGCCTTACTTAAAGGGGACAGGGTGGACACCGGGGAGCTGTTTTTT. This encodes CALLKGDRVDTGELFF. The V and J genes are TRBV12-3 or TRBV12-4 and TRBJ2-2; 9 bases line up with TRBD1. The V and J ends lost 11 bases and 3 bases, in that order; junction bases with no gene match: 13. The CDR3 contains 16 residues.

This sequence joins TRBV10-3 and TRBJ2-1; TRBD2 matches 8 bases. The CDR3 length is 13 residues. Germline CDR1 reads ENHRY; CDR2 reads SYGVKD. Trimming at V came to 6 bases and at J to 4 bases, leaving 2 bases not matched to a gene. The CDR3 region has the DNA TGTGCCATCAGACGGGAGGGGTACAATGAGCAGTTCTTC. Protein product: CAIRREGYNEQFF.

On this clonotype: The junction departs from germline at one end; a sequencing error may be responsible. The chain combines TRBV7-6 with TRBJ2-5; 10 bases align to TRBD2. The CDR3 runs to 20 residues. The germline CDR1 and CDR2 sequences are SGHVS and FNYEAQ. The CDR3 protein is CATSLASGLAGEKGTETQYF. The CDR3 nucleotides read TGTGCCACCAGCTTAGCGTCGGGTCTAGCGGGGGAGAAAGGAACGGAGACCCAGTACTTC. Complete variable domain (other parts from reference TRBV7-6 and TRBJ2-5): GAGVSQSPRYKVTKRGQDVALRCDPISGHVSLYWYRQALGQGPEFLTYFNYEAQQDKSGLPNDRFSAERPEGSISTLTIQRTEQRDSAMYRCATSLASGLAGEKGTETQYFGPGTRLLVL.

V and J are TRBV7-2 and TRBJ2-7; D may be TRBD1 or TRBD2 (5 bases each). The germline V gene has CDR1 SGHTA and CDR2 FQGNSA. The ends were cut back, 4 bases at V and 2 bases at J, with 12 bases in the middle. The CDR3 covers 14 residues. This CDR3 reads CASSSHGAAYEQYF. Here the CDR3 DNA reads TGTGCCAGCAGCTCTCACGGGGCCGCCTACGAGCAGTACTTC.

The chain combines TRBV29-1 with TRBJ1-2, with 7 positions matching TRBD1. Unmatched junction bases numbered 5, after V lost 5 bases and J lost 2 bases. CDR3 length: 13 amino acids. Germline CDR1 and CDR2: SQVTM and ANQGSEA. Here the CDR3 reads CSVLGGTNYGYTF. CDR3 bases: TGCAGCGTTTTAGGGGGCACCAACTATGGCTACACCTTC.

This clonotype came up a few times. The chain has TRBV6-1 and TRBJ2-7; the match to TRBD1 covers 9 bases. J was trimmed by 3 bases and V by 10 bases; bases with no gene match: 10. The germline CDR1 and CDR2 sequences are MNHNS and SASEGT. This CDR3 has 14 residues. CDR3 sequence reads: CATSGTGNFYEQYF. CDR3 nucleotide sequence: TGTGCCACCTCCGGGACAGGGAATTTCTACGAGCAGTACTTC.

CDR3 in DNA: TGTGCCAGCAGCCAGGGAGTAGGGACAGACTACAATGAGCAGTTCTTC. It encodes CASSQGVGTDYNEQFF. This chain joins TRBV14 and TRBJ2-1, with TRBD1 matching over 7 bases. J gave up 3 bases and V 3 bases, and 8 bases lay outside the gene matches. Per the germline V gene, CDR1 is SGHDN and CDR2 is FVKESK. This CDR3 contains 16 residues.

This chain joins TRBV20-1 and TRBJ2-7; tentatively, D is TRBD1 (5 bases). The CDR3 extends over 15 amino acids. V lost 2 bases and J 3 bases, leaving 17 bases between the germline ends. The germline gives CDR1 DFQATT, CDR2 SNEGSKA (reference sequence). The CDR3 DNA is TGCAGTGCTAGACCCATAATAGGGGCCTTCTACGAGCAGTACTTC. This sequence encodes CSARPIIGAFYEQYF.

With respect to this clonotype: One base away lies a much larger clone, so this may be a sequencing read error. The chain links TRBV15 to TRBJ2-1; D remains ambiguous. The ends were cut back, 4 bases at V and 9 bases at J, with 13 bases in the middle. Germline V gene sequence: CDR1 LNHNV, CDR2 YYDKDF (reference sequence). CDR3 size: 13 residues. The CDR3 loop is CATSNDLGVEQFF. The CDR3 DNA is TGTGCCACCAGCAATGACCTCGGCGTTGAGCAGTTCTTC. Based on the CDR3 plus reference TRBV15 and TRBJ2-1, the full variable domain is DAMVIQNPRYQVTQFGKPVTLSCSQTLNHNVMYWYQQKSSQAPKLLFHYYDKDFNNEADTPDNFQSRRPNTSFCFLDIRSPGLGDTAMYLCATSNDLGVEQFFGPGTRLTVL.

This clonotype occurred a few times. The chain combines TRBV7-8 with TRBJ2-1; no clear D. CDR3 length: 19 amino acids. From germline, CDR1 is SGHVS and CDR2 FQNEAQ. The germline V and J ends were trimmed by 6 bases and 2 bases, with 26 bases remaining between them. Here the CDR3 DNA reads TGTGCCAGCAGGGTTTACGCCCGATCTAGGGTTGACCCCTACAATGAGCAGTTCTTC. Amino acids: CASRVYARSRVDPYNEQFF.

This clonotype occurred a few times. V gene TRBV7-2 combines with J gene TRBJ2-7; possibly TRBD2 for D (6 bases). The CDR3 length is 17 residues. Deletions cut 1 base from V and 6 bases from J, with 22 bases between. Germline-derived CDR1 and CDR2 are SGHTA and FQGNSA. In DNA, the CDR3 is TGTGCCAGCAGCTTAGGGGTTTTTGGCGGGGTTACGTCCGAGCAGTACTTC. Translated: CASSLGVFGGVTSEQYF.

This clonotype was seen only a few times. This rearrangement joins TRBV10-1 to TRBJ2-7; TRBD1 agrees at 10 bases. The CDR3 extends over 14 amino acids. The germline gives CDR1 WNHNN, CDR2 SYGVQD (reference sequence). J lost 3 bases, V lost 3 bases, and 2 bases had no gene match. The CDR3 reads CASSDGTGVYEQYF. The CDR3 DNA follows: TGCGCCAGCAGTGATGGGACAGGGGTCTACGAGCAGTACTTC.

In its sample, this clonotype was seen a few times. The chain recombines TRBV10-3 with TRBJ2-7; 11 nucleotides line up with TRBD2. Trimming took 0 bases from V and 7 from J; bases not matched to a gene: 8. Germline CDR1 and CDR2: ENHRY and SYGVKD. This CDR3 is 16 amino acids long. CDR3: CAISESPTSGSSEQYF. CDR3 DNA sequence: TGTGCCATCAGTGAGTCCCCCACTAGCGGGAGCTCTGAGCAGTACTTC.

The sample holds a few counts of this clonotype. The chain employs TRBV7-6 and TRBJ2-3, with D uncertain. V lost 2 bases, J lost 1 base, and 7 bases lay in between. CDR1 and CDR2 (germline): SGHVS, FNYEAQ. The length of the CDR3 is 14 residues. CDR3 residues: CASSLMWGTDTQYF. The CDR3 DNA reads as TGTGCCAGCAGCTTAATGTGGGGCACAGATACGCAGTATTTT.

There are a few counts of this clonotype. The chain uses TRBV7-2 and TRBJ2-3, with D perhaps TRBD1 (6 bases). The CDR3 consists of 16 residues. Germline V gene sequence: CDR1 SGHTA, CDR2 FQGNSA. V was cut by 5 bases and J by 0 bases, with 15 bases left in between. CDR3 protein: CASSPYRQVSTDTQYF. The CDR3 DNA sequence: TGTGCCAGCAGCCCTTACCGACAGGTTAGCACAGATACGCAGTATTTT.

This chain joins TRBV18 and TRBJ1-1; D might be TRBD1 (6 bases). This CDR3 spans 14 amino acids. V was shortened by 3 bases and J by 12 bases, with 20 bases between the two germline ends. Looked up from germline, CDR1 is KGHSH and CDR2 is LQKENI. The CDR3 DNA reads TGTGCCAGCTCACCGACCGGGACAAACTCCCCTCCTTTCTTT. This codes for CASSPTGTNSPPFF.

This clonotype was recorded at least ten times. The rearrangement links TRBV29-1 to TRBJ2-1, with D perhaps TRBD2 (6 bases). This CDR3 contains 15 residues. CDR1 SQVTM and CDR2 ANQGSEA come from the germline V gene. Deletions cut 2 bases from V and 7 bases from J, with 18 bases between. CDR3 in amino acids: CSVELLAFSFNEQFF. Written as DNA, the CDR3 is TGCAGCGTTGAATTACTAGCCTTTTCTTTTAATGAGCAGTTCTTC.

This clonotype has at least ten counts. This rearrangement joins TRBV5-1 to TRBJ2-7; 7 nucleotides agree with TRBD1. The trim removed 1 base at V and 5 bases at J, leaving 9 bases unmatched. Germline values: CDR1 SGHRS, CDR2 YFSETQ. There are 15 residues in the CDR3. The CDR3 nucleotides read TGCGCCAGCAGCTTGATACGGGACAGATCGAACGAGCAGTACTTC. Protein product: CASSLIRDRSNEQYF.

This clonotype was counted ten times or more. This sequence joins TRBV6-5 and TRBJ2-3; 8 positions agree with TRBD2. This CDR3 contains 14 residues. The germline CDR1 and CDR2 sequences are MNHEY and SVGAGI. The V gene end was trimmed by 0 bases and the J gene end by 6 bases; junction bases not matched to a gene: 2. CDR3 amino acids: CASSYSTGGDTQYF. The CDR3, as DNA: TGTGCCAGCAGTTACTCCACGGGAGGGGATACGCAGTATTTT.

This clonotype was found a few times. The chain recombines TRBV7-8 with TRBJ2-7; maybe TRBD1 (5 bases). The length of the CDR3 is 15 residues. From germline, CDR1 is SGHVS and CDR2 FQNEAQ. Trimming removed 5 bases at V and 4 bases at J, with 18 bases between. The CDR3 bases are TGTGCCAGCAGCCTCACAACAGGAAGTGGGTACGAGCAGTACTTC. This codes for CASSLTTGSGYEQYF. Together with reference TRBV7-8 and TRBJ2-7, the CDR3 gives the full variable domain: GAGVSQSPRYKVAKRGQDVALRCDPISGHVSLFWYQQALGQGPEFLTYFQNEAQLDKSGLPSDRFFAERPEGSVSTLKIQRTQQEDSAVYLCASSLTTGSGYEQYFGPGTRLTVT.

This clonotype came up a few times. This chain uses TRBV14 with TRBJ2-5, with no clear D. Trimming cost V 4 bases and J 5 bases, with 14 bases left between them. The CDR3 spans 14 residues. The germline CDR1 and CDR2 sequences are SGHDN and FVKESK. The CDR3 sequence: CASSRRLEGETQYF. CDR3 coding DNA: TGTGCCAGCAGCCGGCGACTGGAAGGGGAGACCCAGTACTTC.

This clonotype was seen a handful of times. This chain connects TRBV29-1 to TRBJ2-5; TRBD2 agrees at 7 bases. V gave up 5 bases and J gave up 5 bases; unmatched junction bases: 8. The CDR3 has 13 amino acids. Germline assignment: CDR1 SQVTM and CDR2 ANQGSEA. CDR3 region: CSVNSLGGETQYF. CDR3 coding DNA: TGCAGCGTTAACTCACTGGGGGGGGAGACCCAGTACTTC.